This T cell receptor beta chain was captured by sequencing in a study of T cells in Graves' hyperthyroidism and ophthalmopathy. Study-level findings and limits: A model using 13 V-J features told ophthalmopathy apart from stable hyperthyroidism. Appearing also in blood were most of the thyroid clonotypes expanded above 0.001. Model output signaled ophthalmopathy a median approximately six months ahead of onset.

CDR1 is MGHRA and CDR2 is YSYEKL in the germline V gene. Trimming cost V 6 bases and J 2 bases, with 10 bases left between them. The CDR3 sequence is 13 residues long. Amplified regions were TCR beta CDR3 sequences from RNA transcripts. HTBI primers drove first-round RT-PCR of the TCR CDR3. TCRdb re-called the multiplex PCR reads through MiXCR, storing one row per CDR3 protein. The sample lists around 620,000 distinct CDR3 sequences; about 43% were seen once. On this clonotype: Antigen specificity is unknown. This could be a read error, since a much larger clone is one nucleotide away.

V and J are TRBV4-1 and TRBJ1-2; D remains ambiguous. Sequenced: peripheral blood or thyroid tissue (not recorded which). The receptor comes from an adult woman with Graves' disease, either hyperthyroidism or ophthalmopathy (not recorded which). The CDR3 bases are TGCGCCAGCAGGCCCATTGGGAACTATGGCTACACCTTC. It is translated as CASRPIGNYGYTF.